Presented here are 17 T cell receptor beta chains from one specimen sequenced in a study of blood T cells in healthy people across ages. Together with a sample-barcoded 5' primer, a J-beta primer mix was included in a second PCR lasting roughly 7 to 11 cycles. TCRdb reprocessed the 5' RACE reads via MiXCR and lists one record per CDR3 protein. The table shows around 1,000,000 distinct CDR3 sequences, with 20% to 25% occurring only once. These data were also filed under a second study, of T cells of mothers and their children.

Material for sequencing was blood. These receptors were taken from a girl aged 2 to 10 in good health.

This clonotype was picked up a small number of times. J is TRBJ1-6 and V is TRBV7-2; no clear D gene. Trimming removed 5 bases at V and 5 bases at J, with 16 bases between. The CDR3 runs 16 residues. Germline V gene data show CDR1 as SGHTA and CDR2 as FQGNSA. CDR3 in DNA: TGTGCCAGCAGCCCACGTATAGGCAGAAATAATTCACCCCTCCACTTT. Translation gives CASSPRIGRNNSPLHF. Combining the CDR3 with reference TRBV7-2 and TRBJ1-6 gives the whole variable domain GAGVSQSPSNKVTEKGKDVELRCDPISGHTALYWYRQSLGQGLEFLIYFQGNSAPDKSGLPSDRFSAERTGGSVSTLTIQRTQQEDSAVYLCASSPRIGRNNSPLHFGNGTRLTVT.

The rearrangement joins TRBV9 to TRBJ1-1, with TRBD1 as a possible D gene (5 bases). Trimming removed 1 base at V and 6 bases at J, with 13 bases between. The CDR3 has 14 residues. The V gene's germline CDR1 is SGDLS and CDR2 YYNGEE. The CDR3 DNA sequence: TGTGCCAGCAGCGTAAACTCAGGGCAGGCTGAAGCTTTCTTT. Translated: CASSVNSGQAEAFF. Combining the CDR3 with reference TRBV9 and TRBJ1-1 gives the whole variable domain DSGVTQTPKHLITATGQRVTLRCSPRSGDLSVYWYQQSLDQGLQFLIQYYNGEERAKGNILERFSAQQFPDLHSELNLSSLELGDSALYFCASSVNSGQAEAFFGQGTRLTVV.

A few counts support this clonotype. This rearrangement joins TRBV20-1 to TRBJ2-5; D is tentatively TRBD1 or TRBD2 (6 bases each). Deletions cut 6 bases from V and 4 bases from J, with 15 bases between. This CDR3 spans 13 amino acids. Germline loops: CDR1 DFQATT, CDR2 SNEGSKA (reference sequence). CDR3 sequence: CSARWGAVETQYF. CDR3 sequence (DNA): TGCAGTGCGCGCTGGGGGGCGGTAGAGACCCAGTACTTC.

This clonotype was picked up many times. The chain is built from TRBV2 and TRBJ1-1; D not certain. V gave up 4 bases and J gave up 2 bases, with 8 bases separating them. Germline V lookup: CDR1 SNHLY, CDR2 FYNNEI. The CDR3 consists of 13 residues. In nucleotides, the CDR3 is TGTGCCAGCAGTGTAGACCCTAACACTGAAGCTTTCTTT. It specifies CASSVDPNTEAFF.

V usage is TRBV6-6 and J usage is TRBJ2-5; maybe TRBD1 (6 bases). V lost 1 base to trimming and J lost 2 bases, with 8 bases between them. Germline values: CDR1 MNHNY, CDR2 SVGAGI (reference sequence). The CDR3 contains 14 residues. CDR3 amino acids: CASSYFGQQETQYF. The CDR3 nucleotides read TGTGCCAGCAGTTACTTCGGACAGCAAGAGACCCAGTACTTC.

This clonotype was detected only a few times. The chain carries TRBV3-1 and TRBJ1-4; TRBD1 might be the D (5 bases). The CDR3 has 15 amino acids. V was trimmed by 2 bases and J by 4 bases, leaving 11 bases between them. Germline V lookup: CDR1 LGHDT, CDR2 YNNKEL (reference sequence). CDR3 nucleotide sequence: TGTGCCAGCAGCCAAACTACAGGATTTAATGAAAAACTGTTTTTT. It yields the protein CASSQTTGFNEKLFF.

A few counts support this clonotype. V gene TRBV27 combines with J gene TRBJ2-5; no clear D gene. With the DNA end fitting TRBJ2-7 better, the J assignment may be wrong. The CDR3 covers 14 residues. CDR1 and CDR2 from the germline V gene are MNHEY and SMNVEV (reference sequence). The DNA of the CDR3 is TGTGCCAGCAGTTCCGAGACCCTAGCCTACGAGCAGTACTTC. This sequence encodes CASSSETLAYEQYF.

The chain links TRBV10-3 to TRBJ1-1; D unclear. Deletions cut 10 bases from V and 0 bases from J, with 15 bases between. Germline V CDR1 and CDR2: ENHRY, SYGVKD. This CDR3 comprises 14 residues. The CDR3 region has the DNA TGTGCCACCTCACCCAGCAGACTGAACACTGAAGCTTTCTTT. Translation: CATSPSRLNTEAFF.

The V gene is TRBV15, the J gene TRBJ1-5; unclear D gene. The V gene's germline CDR1 is LNHNV and CDR2 YYDKDF (reference sequence). This CDR3 is 15 amino acids long. The V gene lost 1 base and the J gene lost 2 bases, with 9 bases spanning the gap. The CDR3 DNA reads TGTGCCACCAGCAGAGCGGACGTGCGCAATCAGCCCCAGCATTTT. Protein: CATSRADVRNQPQHF.

At least ten counts were recorded for this clonotype. This rearrangement joins TRBV7-9 to TRBJ1-1; no reliable D call. V was shortened by 0 bases and J by 8 bases, with 1 base between the two germline ends. Germline CDR1 and CDR2: SEHNR and FQNEAQ (reference sequence). This CDR3 has 10 amino acids. CDR3 DNA sequence: TGTGCCAGCAGCTTAGCAGAAGCTTTCTTT. As protein: CASSLAEAFF.

This clonotype was seen a few times. The chain has TRBV4-1 and TRBJ2-1; D might be TRBD1 or TRBD2, each matching 6 bases. The germline gives CDR1 MGHRA, CDR2 YSYEKL. The CDR3 has 14 amino acids. Trimming took 3 bases from V and 7 from J, leaving 13 bases between them. This chain's CDR3 is CASSQYGGGNEQFF. Here the CDR3 DNA reads TGCGCCAGCAGCCAGTACGGAGGGGGGAATGAGCAGTTCTTC.

This clonotype has a count of ten or more. The chain carries TRBV12-3 or TRBV12-4 and TRBJ2-2; D is ambiguous. CDR3 size: 11 residues. Between the trimmed V and J ends, which lost 4 bases and 3 bases, there was a span of 0 bases. CDR3 in DNA: TGTGCCAGCAGTTACACCGGGGAGCTGTTTTTT. It specifies CASSYTGELFF.

The CDR3 reads CASSLYPGQGAQPQHF. Here the CDR3 DNA reads TGTGCCAGCAGTTTATATCCCGGGCAGGGAGCCCAGCCCCAGCATTTT. The rearrangement links TRBV28 to TRBJ1-5; D perhaps matches TRBD1 (5 bases). The CDR3 runs to 16 residues. Germline-derived CDR1 and CDR2 are MDHEN and SYDVKM. V lost 1 base to trimming and J lost 7 bases, with 17 bases between them.

The table lists this clonotype with a few counts. The J gene is TRBJ2-7, the V gene TRBV20-1, with 8 bases identical to TRBD2. The germline CDR1 and CDR2 sequences are DFQATT and SNEGSKA (reference sequence). The trim removed 6 bases at V and 2 bases at J, leaving 3 bases unmatched. There are 12 residues in the CDR3. DNA for the CDR3: TGCAGTGCCCCGGGGGGGCCCTACGAGCAGTACTTC. It translates to CSAPGGPYEQYF.

This clonotype came up a few times. The V and J genes are TRBV20-1 and TRBJ2-2; maybe TRBD1 (5 bases). From germline, CDR1 is DFQATT and CDR2 SNEGSKA (reference sequence). The V gene lost 1 base and the J gene lost 4 bases, with 16 bases spanning the gap. This CDR3 is built from 16 residues. The CDR3 region has the DNA TGCAGTGCTAGAGCAGAAGGGGTCCCCTCCACCGGGGAGCTGTTTTTT. Protein product: CSARAEGVPSTGELFF.

Notes on this clonotype: This may be a read error, as it is one base from a much larger clone. The gene calls are TRBV6-5 and TRBJ1-4, with a tentative D call TRBD1 (6 bases). CDR1 MNHEY and CDR2 SVGAGI come from the germline V gene. V was clipped by 0 bases and J by 7 bases, with 12 bases between them. This CDR3 region has 15 residues. CDR3 sequence reads: CASSYSTQGSEKLFF. CDR3 nucleotides: TGTGCCAGCAGTTACTCGACTCAGGGGAGTGAAAAACTGTTTTTT.

This chain joins TRBV5-1 and TRBJ2-6; 9 positions match TRBD2. CDR1 and CDR2 (germline): SGHRS, YFSETQ. The CDR3 runs 20 residues. Trimming took 6 bases from V and 0 from J; bases not matched to a gene: 16. The CDR3 reads CASKGGKPGTSTSGANVLTF. The DNA for the CDR3 is TGCGCCAGCAAAGGGGGGAAACCGGGGACTAGCACCTCTGGGGCCAACGTCCTGACTTTC.